These 9 T cell receptor beta chains came from one sample sequenced in a study of T cell responses to AZD1222 COVID-19 vaccine. Here immunoSEQ multiplex PCR was the method, and the copy in TCRdb shows in-frame clones only, minus some. Of about 100,000 clones in the sample, more than 75% were seen once. The sample here was peripheral blood, taken on day 0 of MenACWY control vaccination. The receptors derive from an adult in good health.

This chain joins TRBV5-1 and TRBJ2-3; the D gene could be TRBD1 or TRBD2 (5 bases each). CDR1 SGHRS and CDR2 YFSETQ come from the germline V gene. The ends were cut back, 0 bases at V and 1 base at J, with 12 bases in the middle. The CDR3 runs 16 residues. The CDR3 loop is CASSLDGTLGTDTQYF. The CDR3 DNA is TGCGCCAGCAGCTTGGATGGGACGCTGGGCACAGATACGCAGTATTTT. The entire variable domain, with the rest obtained from reference TRBV5-1 and TRBJ2-3, is as follows: KAGVTQTPRYLIKTRGQQVTLSCSPISGHRSVSWYQQTPGQGLQFLFEYFSETQRNKGNFPGRFSGRQFSNSRSEMNVSTLELGDSALYLCASSLDGTLGTDTQYFGPGTRLTVL.

V usage is TRBV28 and J usage is TRBJ2-7; D could derive from TRBD1 or TRBD2 (5 bases each). The V gene lost 6 bases and the J gene lost 6 bases, with 9 bases spanning the gap. Germline V gene lookup returns CDR1 MDHEN and CDR2 SYDVKM. This CDR3 contains 11 residues. CDR3 in DNA: TGTGCCAGCAGACTGGGGACCGAGCAGTACTTC. Translated: CASRLGTEQYF. The variable domain in full, with the rest retrieved from reference TRBV28 and TRBJ2-7, is DVKVTQSSRYLVKRTGEKVFLECVQDMDHENMFWYRQDPGLGLRLIYFSYDVKMKEKGDIPEGYSVSREKKERFSLILESASTNQTSMYLCASRLGTEQYFGPGTRLTVT.

This clone was seen just once. The chain uses TRBV6-5 and TRBJ1-4; D is ambiguous. CDR1 and CDR2 from the germline V gene are MNHEY and SVGAGI. This CDR3 has 13 residues. The V and J ends lost 0 bases and 13 bases respectively, with 12 bases between them. The CDR3 protein is CASSYSRAKALFF. CDR3 coding DNA: TGTGCCAGCAGTTACTCGCGTGCGAAGGCACTGTTTTTT.

V and J are TRBV7-2 and TRBJ2-7; D assignment may be TRBD1 or TRBD2 (7 bases each). CDR3 length: 12 residues. Trimming pared 5 bases from V and 7 bases from J, leaving 12 bases between. Germline CDR1 is SGHTA and CDR2 is FQGNSA. CDR3 sequence reads: CASSTRGGEQYF. CDR3 DNA sequence: TGTGCCAGCAGCACCAGGGGGGGGGAGCAGTACTTC. Based on the CDR3 plus reference TRBV7-2 and TRBJ2-7, the full variable domain is GAGVSQSPSNKVTEKGKDVELRCDPISGHTALYWYRQSLGQGLEFLIYFQGNSAPDKSGLPSDRFSAERTGGSVSTLTIQRTQQEDSAVYLCASSTRGGEQYFGPGTRLTVT.

This rearrangement joins TRBV7-6 to TRBJ2-1, with 8 bases lining up with TRBD1. This CDR3 region has 15 residues. Unmatched junction bases numbered 5, after V lost 2 bases and J lost 5 bases. Germline CDR1 and CDR2: SGHVS and FNYEAQ. The CDR3 region has the DNA TGTGCCAGCAGCTTAAAACAGGGGGTACACAATGAGCAGTTCTTC. Its protein product is CASSLKQGVHNEQFF. The full variable domain, with the rest looked up from reference TRBV7-6 and TRBJ2-1, is GAGVSQSPRYKVTKRGQDVALRCDPISGHVSLYWYRQALGQGPEFLTYFNYEAQQDKSGLPNDRFSAERPEGSISTLTIQRTEQRDSAMYRCASSLKQGVHNEQFFGPGTRLTVL.

J is TRBJ1-1 and V is TRBV7-9; D call uncertain. This CDR3 contains 13 residues. With 5 bases removed from V and 3 bases from J, the gap between germline ends came to 10 bases. Germline lookup yields CDR1 SEHNR and CDR2 FQNEAQ (reference sequence). The CDR3 is CASSPLSDTEAFF. The DNA of the CDR3 is TGTGCCAGCAGCCCACTCTCGGACACTGAAGCTTTCTTT.

J is TRBJ1-4 and V is TRBV10-3; 10 nucleotides align to TRBD1. This CDR3 is built from 14 residues. Germline CDR1 is ENHRY and CDR2 is SYGVKD. Trimming cost V 5 bases and J 12 bases; bases outside gene matches: 9. The CDR3 reads CAISPGQGMRELFF. In nucleotides, the CDR3 is TGTGCCATCAGTCCGGGACAGGGGATGCGGGAACTGTTTTTT.

CDR3 in DNA: TGCAGCGTTGGTTGGGAGACTGAAGCTTTCTTT. Amino acids: CSVGWETEAFF. The chain joins TRBV29-1 to TRBJ1-1; unclear D gene. The germline V gene encodes CDR1 SQVTM and CDR2 ANQGSEA. The CDR3 has 11 residues. V lost 4 bases and J lost 5, with 8 bases in between.

The chain has TRBV5-6 and TRBJ1-2; D remains ambiguous. V lost 7 bases, J lost 7 bases, and 17 bases lay in between. Germline CDR1 reads SGHDT; CDR2 reads YYEEEE. CDR3 length equals 13 residues. In DNA form, the CDR3 reads TGTGCCAGCCAGCGAGCCCGGTTTGGTGGCTACACCTTC. This codes for CASQRARFGGYTF.